This T cell receptor beta chain was observed in a study of T cell repertoires in cytomegalovirus infection. Study summary: As its CMV epitopes, the study selected recently identified HLA-C-restricted and well-studied HLA-B-restricted targets.

Germline assignment: CDR1 DFQATT and CDR2 SNEGSKA (reference sequence). The CDR3 sequence is 13 residues long. TCRdb reanalysed the reads using MiXCR and keeps one entry per CDR3 protein. Here the sample spans hundreds of thousands of distinct CDR3 sequences, under 45% being singletons. This clonotype appeared a few times. Its antigen is as yet unknown. Study findings and constraints: CMV-specific TCR beta clonotypes restricted by HLA-C dominated the ex vivo response.

The V gene is TRBV20-1, the J gene TRBJ1-2; maybe TRBD1 (6 bases). The clonotype originates from a human donor in good health (CMV status not recorded). Some clones in this sample may be carry-over from other donors' samples. Sequenced material: cultured PBMCs, taken from culture after CMV antigen stimulation. The CDR3 is CTGRGPEDVGYTF. CDR3 in DNA: TGCACCGGCAGGGGCCCGGAGGATGTTGGCTACACCTTC.